In its sample, the clone carrying this T cell receptor (beta chain) was seen a few times. Researchers prepared the TCRbeta library using unique molecular identifiers, the study reports. TCRdb re-called the PCR reads through MiXCR, storing one row per CDR3 protein. The sample lists about 120,000 distinct CDR3 sequences, over 9% occurring once. These data are taken from a study of T-cell reconstitution after alpha-beta-depleted transplantation in children. CDR3 size: 13 residues. With 2 bases removed from V and 0 bases from J, the gap between germline ends came to 5 bases. The source is a boy aged 2-9 years with acute lymphoblastic leukemia, due to receive a stem cell transplant. The chain employs TRBV12-3 or TRBV12-4 and TRBJ2-7; D unclear. The input for sequencing was PBMCs, taken before TCRalphabeta/CD19-depleted stem cell transplant. DNA of the CDR3: TGTGCCAGCAGTTTAAAGAGCTCCTACGAGCAGTACTTC. Residues: CASSLKSSYEQYF.